Listed below are T cell receptor beta chains from one sample, sequenced in a study of cytomegalovirus exposure and HLA in healthy donors. Sequencing used immunoSEQ multiplex PCR; TCRdb keeps in-frame clones, though not all of them. The table shows just under 75,000 clones, with just under 95% occurring only once. The sequenced material came from PBMCs. The receptor source for this set is a woman under 30 in good health and CMV-seropositive. Each CDR3 is given with its conserved first and last residue.

J gene	V gene	CDR3 protein
TRBJ1-1	TRBV21-1	CASSKGQNAPQTARGTEAFF
TRBJ1-5	TRBV5-8	CASSYLTGQGQPQHF
TRBJ1-2	TRBV2	CASIRTGYGYTF
TRBJ2-3	TRBV7-9	CASSLDRGTDTQYF
TRBJ2-3	TRBV7-2	CASSLAPQGGPDTQYF
TRBJ1-2	TRBV5-1	CASSLVPGPRDGYTF
TRBJ2-2	TRBV4-3	CASSTTRDGELFF
TRBJ2-3	TRBV5-6	CASSLASLAGGYTDTQYF
TRBJ2-5	TRBV6-5	CASSGQGAGETQYF
TRBJ2-7	TRBV10-1	CASSRDRAGEQYF
TRBJ1-2	TRBV5-6	CASSLQYYGYTF
TRBJ2-2	TRBV5-1	CASSPPGQGVNTGELFF
TRBJ1-5	TRBV30	CAWDRGQVGNQPQHF
TRBJ2-1	TRBV5-1	CASSLGLAGGIDEQFF
TRBJ1-2	TRBV29-1	CSVPGGTGVDYGYTF